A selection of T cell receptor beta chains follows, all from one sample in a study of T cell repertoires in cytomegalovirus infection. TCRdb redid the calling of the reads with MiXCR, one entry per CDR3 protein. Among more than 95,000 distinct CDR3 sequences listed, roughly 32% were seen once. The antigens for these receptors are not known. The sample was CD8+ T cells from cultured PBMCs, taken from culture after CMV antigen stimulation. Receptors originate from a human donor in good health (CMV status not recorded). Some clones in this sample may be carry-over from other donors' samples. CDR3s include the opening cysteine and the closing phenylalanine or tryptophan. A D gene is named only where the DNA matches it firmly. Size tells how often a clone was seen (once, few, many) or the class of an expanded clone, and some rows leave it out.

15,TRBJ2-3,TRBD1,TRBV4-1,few,TGCGCCAGCAGCCAAGGCGAGAGGGGGCTTGATACGCAGTATTTT,CASSQGERGLDTQYF
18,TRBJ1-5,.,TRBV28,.,TGTGCCAGCAGTTTTAGTGGGCCTGGGACTTATAGCAATCAGCCCCGGCATTTT,CASSFSGPGTYSNQPRHF
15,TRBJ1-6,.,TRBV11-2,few,TGTGCCAGCAGCCTCGATGGGGGCTATAATTCACCCCTCCACTTT,CASSLDGGYNSPLHF
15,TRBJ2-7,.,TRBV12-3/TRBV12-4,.,TGTGCCAGCAGTTTCTCACTCCCCGAGGCCTACGAGCAGTACTTC,CASSFSLPEAYEQYF
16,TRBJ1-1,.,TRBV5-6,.,TGTGCCAGCAGCTTGGCTATGGACTCCCTACCTCCTGAAGCTTTCTTT,CASSLAMDSLPPEAFF
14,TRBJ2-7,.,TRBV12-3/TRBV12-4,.,TGTGCCAGCAGTTTAGCGCTAGGGGAGAGGGAGCAGTACTTC,CASSLALGEREQYF
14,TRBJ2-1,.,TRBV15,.,TGTGCCACCAGCGGGGGCCCCACCGGGAATGAGCAGTTCTTC,CATSGGPTGNEQFF
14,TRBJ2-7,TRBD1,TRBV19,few,TGTGCCAGTAGTATAGTTCAGGGGGCCTACGAGCAGTACTTC,CASSIVQGAYEQYF
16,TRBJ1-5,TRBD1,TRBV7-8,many,TGTGCCAGCAGCTTAGTTCGGACAGGGCTCAATCAGCCCCAGCATTTT,CASSLVRTGLNQPQHF
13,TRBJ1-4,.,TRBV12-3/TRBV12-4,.,TGTGCCAGCAGGGCCGGGACTAATGAAAAACTGTTTTTT,CASRAGTNEKLFF
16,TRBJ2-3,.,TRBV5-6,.,TGTGCCAGCAGCTTGAGGGGGACACTTGGCACAGGTACGCAGTATTTT,CASSLRGTLGTGTQYF
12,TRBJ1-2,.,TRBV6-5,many,TGTGCCAGCAGTCAAAGCCGTCGGGGCTACACCTTC,CASSQSRRGYTF
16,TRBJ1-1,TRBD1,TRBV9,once,TGTGCCAGCAGCGCGCCGACAGGGTCCATGAACACTGAAGCTTTCTTT,CASSAPTGSMNTEAFF
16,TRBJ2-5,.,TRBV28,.,TGTGCCAGCAGTTTAGGGGTGTGGCAGCAGCAAGAGACCCAGTACTTC,CASSLGVWQQQETQYF
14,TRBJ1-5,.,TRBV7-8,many,TGTGCCAGCAGCGATTCAGGGTTTGGTCAGCCCCAGCATTTT,CASSDSGFGQPQHF
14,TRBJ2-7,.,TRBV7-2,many,TGTGCCAGCAGCTTAGACAGGCCAGGAGACGAGCAGTACTTC,CASSLDRPGDEQYF
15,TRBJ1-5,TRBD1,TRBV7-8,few,TGTGCCAGCAGCTCCCTGACAGGGGAGGATCAGCCCCAGCATTTT,CASSSLTGEDQPQHF
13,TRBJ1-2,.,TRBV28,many,TGTGCCAGCAGTTTATCAGCGGTTTTCGGCTACACCTTC,CASSLSAVFGYTF
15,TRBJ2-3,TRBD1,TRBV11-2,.,TGTGCCAGCAGCCGGACAGGGGGGCTCACAGATACGCAGTATTTT,CASSRTGGLTDTQYF
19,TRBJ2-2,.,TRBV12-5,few,TGTGCTAGTACCTTTTCCGTTTTTGGGGGATCCCAATTCCCCGGGGAGCTGTTTTTT,CASTFSVFGGSQFPGELFF
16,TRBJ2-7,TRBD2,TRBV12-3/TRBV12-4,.,TGTGCCAGCAGCCCGCCGACTAGCGGCTCCTCCTACGAGCAGTACTTC,CASSPPTSGSSYEQYF
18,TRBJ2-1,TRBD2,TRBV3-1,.,TGTGCCAGCAGCCCGCGACCTGGACTAGCGGGGGCCTACAATGAGCAGTTCTTC,CASSPRPGLAGAYNEQFF
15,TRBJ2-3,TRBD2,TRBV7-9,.,TGTGCCAGCAGCTTTGGGTCTAGCGGGGTAGATACGCAGTATTTT,CASSFGSSGVDTQYF
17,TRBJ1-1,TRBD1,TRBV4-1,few,TGCGCCAGCAGCCAAGAGTTGAGGGGGCTGATGGGCACTGAAGCTTTCTTT,CASSQELRGLMGTEAFF
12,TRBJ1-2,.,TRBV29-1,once,TGCAGCGTTGAAGAGGGGAACTATGGCTACACCTTC,CSVEEGNYGYTF
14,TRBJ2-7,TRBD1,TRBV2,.,TGTGCCAGCAGGGAAGGACAGGGACACTACGAGCAGTACTTC,CASREGQGHYEQYF
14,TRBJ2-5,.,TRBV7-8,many,TGTGCCAGCAGCCCGTCCCTCACTGAAGAGACCCAGTACTTC,CASSPSLTEETQYF
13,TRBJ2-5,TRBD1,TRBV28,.,TGTGCCAGCAGTAATGACAGGGAAGAGACCCAGTACTTC,CASSNDREETQYF
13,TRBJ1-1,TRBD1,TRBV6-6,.,TGTGCCAGCAGTTATGATCGGGACAGGGGGACCTTCTTT,CASSYDRDRGTFF
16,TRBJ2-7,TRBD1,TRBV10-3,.,TGTGCCATCAGGGGGGCCCGGGACAGGAACTCCTACGAGCAGTACTTC,CAIRGARDRNSYEQYF
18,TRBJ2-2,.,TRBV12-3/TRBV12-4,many,TGTGCCAGCAGTTTAGCCAGTTTCGGGTTGGCCGTCACCGGGGAGCTGTTTTTT,CASSLASFGLAVTGELFF
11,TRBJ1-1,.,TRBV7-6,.,TGTGCCAGCATGGATTGGACTGAAGCTTTCTTT,CASMDWTEAFF
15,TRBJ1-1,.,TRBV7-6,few,TGTGCCAGCAGCTTATACGGGGGGATGAGCACTGAAGCTTTCTTT,CASSLYGGMSTEAFF
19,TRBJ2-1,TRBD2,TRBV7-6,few,TGTGCCAGCAGCCCCGGGACTAGCGGGTCGTCGAGCTCCTACAATGAGCAGTTCTTC,CASSPGTSGSSSSYNEQFF
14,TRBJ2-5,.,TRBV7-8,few,TGTGCCAGCAGCTTAGTCAGCCTCCAAGAGACCCAGTACTTC,CASSLVSLQETQYF
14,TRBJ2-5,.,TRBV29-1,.,TGCAGCGTTGAAGATCCACGGACCCAAGAGACCCAGTACTTC,CSVEDPRTQETQYF
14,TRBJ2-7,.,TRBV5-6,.,TGTGCCAGCAGCCAGTCTGGAAGTCCGTACGAGCAGTACTTC,CASSQSGSPYEQYF